These 8 T cell receptor beta chains came from one sample sequenced in a study of shared clonotypes between healthy human individuals. Data came from immunoSEQ multiplex PCR; TCRdb stores just in-frame clones and leaves some out. The data show about 110,000 clones, with 55% to 70% seen just once and almost 25% held by the top ten. The material sequenced was memory CD8+ T cells sorted from blood. Noted subset: CD45RO+ cells pooled with CCR7-negative TemRA cells. The origin of the receptors is a woman aged 25 to 39 in good health.

This clone counts as medium-sized. The genes are TRBV7-9 and TRBJ1-5; D not resolved. This CDR3 has 15 residues. The germline V gene encodes CDR1 SEHNR and CDR2 FQNEAQ (reference sequence). Trimming pared 5 bases from V and 5 bases from J, leaving 16 bases between. The CDR3 nucleotides are TGTGCCAGCAGCCCCACAGCCGGTGGGGATCAGCCCCAGCATTTT. Translating gives CASSPTAGGDQPQHF.

This clone was seen only once. The chain carries TRBV5-4 and TRBJ2-1; tentative D call: TRBD1 (5 bases). Deletions cut 0 bases from V and 6 bases from J, with 7 bases between. The CDR3 loop spans 13 amino acids. Germline V gene lookup returns CDR1 SGHNT and CDR2 YYREEE (reference sequence). The CDR3 here is CASSLERGNEQFF. The CDR3 coding sequence is TGTGCCAGCAGCTTGGAAAGGGGCAATGAGCAGTTCTTC.

In this sample, this clone turned up once. The chain combines TRBV19 with TRBJ1-4; the D is unclear. CDR3 length: 13 amino acids. Trimming removed 5 bases at V and 1 base at J, with 5 bases between. Germline-derived CDR1 and CDR2 are LNHDA and SQIVND (reference sequence). The CDR3 DNA is TGTGCCAGTAGTGCGCTAACTAATGAAAAACTGTTTTTT. This translates into CASSALTNEKLFF.

This clone was detected a few times. The chain links TRBV4-2 to TRBJ1-1; D is ambiguous. V was clipped by 0 bases and J by 1 base, with 6 bases between them. Germline values: CDR1 LGHNA, CDR2 YNFKEQ. The CDR3 contains 14 residues. CDR3 loop: CASSQDQENTEAFF. CDR3 bases: TGTGCCAGCAGCCAAGACCAGGAGAACACTGAAGCTTTCTTT.

The chain recombines TRBV5-6 with TRBJ1-1; no reliable D call. This CDR3 region has 16 residues. Germline CDR1 is SGHDT and CDR2 is YYEEEE. V was clipped by 0 bases and J by 2 bases, with 14 bases between them. The CDR3 is CASSLAAEQINTEAFF. As DNA, the CDR3 is TGTGCCAGCAGCTTGGCGGCAGAACAAATCAACACTGAAGCTTTCTTT.

The table lists this clone with a few counts. The chain links TRBV6-5 to TRBJ2-3, with a tentative D call TRBD2 (6 bases). The ends were cut back, 5 bases at V and 4 bases at J, with 16 bases in the middle. The germline V gene encodes CDR1 MNHEY and CDR2 SVGAGI. The CDR3 has 15 amino acids. CDR3 bases: TGTGCCAGCAGTACCCTGGGGGGAGAATCAGATACGCAGTATTTT. It specifies CASSTLGGESDTQYF.

Comment on this clone: A far larger clone is just one base off, so this is likely a read error. The chain couples TRBV7-9 to TRBJ2-5; D perhaps matches TRBD2 (6 bases). Germline CDR1 reads SEHNR; CDR2 reads FQNEAQ (reference sequence). The CDR3 sequence is 12 residues long. Deletions cut 5 bases from V and 13 bases from J, with 17 bases between. The CDR3, as DNA: TGTGCCAGCAGCACCCCGGGGGAGGCCCCGTACTTC. The encoded protein is CASSTPGEAPYF.

Points on this clone: Other DNA sequences in the same sample also yield this CDR3. This rearrangement joins TRBV11-2 to TRBJ2-7; TRBD2 might be the D (5 bases). V was trimmed by 6 bases and J by 0 bases, leaving 6 bases between them. From germline, CDR1 is SGHAT and CDR2 FQNNGV. This CDR3 is 12 amino acids long. This CDR3 is CASSTSSYEQYF. The CDR3 nucleotides are TGTGCCAGCAGTACTAGCTCCTACGAGCAGTACTTC.